The 8 T cell receptor beta chains given below trace back to one sample, sequenced in a study of radiation and T cells in renal cell carcinoma. Sample time point: blood 4 weeks post-SBRT, at nephrectomy. The treatment: 15 Gy SBRT to primary tumor, nephrectomy 4 weeks later. TCRdb's table, derived via immunoSEQ multiplex PCR, lists solely in-frame clones and lacks some. This table holds about 64,000 clones, about 74% found once. This specimen consisted of blood, obtained from a patient whose treatment included radiotherapy and nephrectomy. The receptors stem from a man in his fifties or sixties with renal cell carcinoma.

The chain carries TRBV11-2 and TRBJ2-7; the D is unclear. Between the trimmed V and J ends, which lost 3 bases and 4 bases, there was a span of 7 bases. In germline, CDR1 is SGHAT, CDR2 FQNNGV. The CDR3 covers 12 residues. The CDR3 is CASSLTPYEQYF. In nucleotides, the CDR3 is TGTGCCAGCAGCTTGACACCATACGAGCAGTACTTC.

The J gene is TRBJ1-4, the V gene TRBV19; D may be TRBD1 (6 bases). Germline values: CDR1 LNHDA, CDR2 SQIVND (reference sequence). V was trimmed by 5 bases and J by 5 bases, leaving 15 bases between them. The CDR3 has 15 amino acids. CDR3 region: CASSSLGGRNEKLFF. CDR3 DNA: TGTGCCAGTAGTTCCCTCGGGGGGCGGAATGAAAAACTGTTTTTT.

V gene TRBV18 combines with J gene TRBJ2-3; D is uncertain. Germline values: CDR1 KGHSH, CDR2 LQKENI. This CDR3 contains 15 residues. V dropped 2 bases and J dropped 0 bases, with 9 bases sitting between them. CDR3 bases: TGTGCCAGCTCACCAAGGCCAGAGAGCACAGATACGCAGTATTTT. This codes for CASSPRPESTDTQYF.

J is TRBJ1-5 and V is TRBV30, with D possibly matching TRBD1 (6 bases). With 4 bases removed from V and 4 bases from J, the gap between germline ends came to 17 bases. The CDR3 loop spans 15 amino acids. CDR1 is GTSNPN and CDR2 is SVGIG in the germline V gene (reference sequence). Written as DNA, the CDR3 is TGTGCCTGGACGCAGGGGCCAGCTCCTAATCAGCCCCAGCATTTT. Amino acid sequence: CAWTQGPAPNQPQHF.

The V gene is TRBV30, the J gene TRBJ2-3, with a possible D match to TRBD2 (5 bases). With 0 bases removed from V and 2 bases from J, the gap between germline ends came to 12 bases. The CDR3 has 15 amino acids. Germline V gene lookup returns CDR1 GTSNPN and CDR2 SVGIG (reference sequence). In DNA, the CDR3 is TGTGCCTGGAGTGTACGAGCGGCCCTCACAGATACGCAGTATTTT. This translates into CAWSVRAALTDTQYF.

V and J are TRBV30 and TRBJ2-5; 8 positions agree with TRBD2. V shed 2 bases, J shed 5 bases, and the junction held 7 bases outside the gene matches. The CDR3 runs 14 residues. The germline CDR1 and CDR2 sequences are GTSNPN and SVGIG (reference sequence). For the CDR3, the DNA is TGTGCCTGGAGTCGGGGAACTAGCGGCGAGACCCAGTACTTC. It translates to CAWSRGTSGETQYF.

The V gene is TRBV9, the J gene TRBJ2-1; weak D call: TRBD2 (6 bases). CDR1 SGDLS and CDR2 YYNGEE come from the germline V gene. Trimming took 3 bases from V and 0 from J, leaving 10 bases between them. The CDR3 has 15 amino acids. The CDR3 spells CASSARDSSYNEQFF. CDR3 sequence (DNA): TGTGCCAGCAGCGCCCGGGACTCCTCCTACAATGAGCAGTTCTTC. Variable domain in full (rest from reference TRBV9 and TRBJ2-1): DSGVTQTPKHLITATGQRVTLRCSPRSGDLSVYWYQQSLDQGLQFLIQYYNGEERAKGNILERFSAQQFPDLHSELNLSSLELGDSALYFCASSARDSSYNEQFFGPGTRLTVL.

V and J are TRBV7-9 and TRBJ1-6; 8 bases are shared with TRBD1. Germline CDR1 SEHNR, CDR2 FQNEAQ (reference sequence). The V gene end was trimmed by 6 bases and the J gene end by 7 bases; junction bases not matched to a gene: 5. The CDR3 sequence is 14 residues long. CDR3 residues: CASSSDRVNSPLHF. CDR3 nucleotide sequence: TGTGCCAGCAGTTCGGACAGGGTCAATTCACCCCTCCACTTT.